This T cell receptor (beta chain) stems from a study of shared clonotypes between healthy human individuals (dated by TCRdb to the early 2020s). With respect to the entire study: The cohort comprised a couple of women and a few men aged 18 to 49 years. Leukapheresis yielded between about 0.94 and 8.9 billion PBMCs per donor. To estimate repertoire size and how much clonotypes are shared between individuals, the study performed deep sequencing of blood TCR repertoires from roughly five healthy adults. For each donor, CD4 naive and CD4 memory were each run on three plates, CD8 naive on two plates, and CD8 memory on one plate. To increase sequencing depth and limit assay-specific biases, TCR repertoire library preparation and sequencing were carried out by different laboratories using diverse techniques.

CD8 naive samples were obtained by positive selection for CCR7 among CD45RO-negative cells, yielding a CD45RA+CCR7+ population from which TemRA cells were excluded. The donors were healthy, HIV-negative adults who had no recently reported acute infections or vaccinations. Every donor was a Caucasian adult residing in Nashville, Tennessee, USA. Blood was obtained by leukapheresis, after which PBMCs were separated by Ficoll-Histopaque density gradient centrifugation and cryopreserved in liquid nitrogen vapor phase. Analytical flow cytometry was used to check the purity and quantity of every magnetically sorted T cell population. Genomic DNA was isolated from every sorted fraction and measured by UV absorbance on a Nanodrop 2000c. TCR CDR3 regions were amplified from genomic DNA by multiplex PCR using the deep immunoSEQ assay. Extracted genomic DNA from each cell subset was spread evenly across all wells of several immunoSEQ 96-well plates, with each plate serving as a replicate. For sorted subsets, each replicate PCR was loaded with roughly 200 ng genomic DNA, equivalent to about 33,000 T cell genomes. The purified libraries were quantified using a Qubit 3.0 fluorometer, sized with a Bioanalyzer 2100, and then quantified again using the KAPA Library Quantification kit. Every immunoSEQ 96-well plate was sequenced on a dedicated single-read 150-cycle Illumina NextSeq 550 flow cell. As for the authors' bioinformatics: Because only junctional sequences without quality scores were contained in the immunoSEQ output, filtering matching that applied to full-length reads could not be performed. Sequences were annotated with PyIR, a Python wrapper for IgBLAST v1.9, and V/J genes and CDR3 were assigned using IMGT germline references. Reads were removed for weak V/J assignments (E-value above 1e-6), missing CDR3, stop codons, out-of-frame junctions, or ambiguous translated residues. V3J clonotypes were defined as sequences sharing the same inferred V gene, J gene, and CDR3 amino acid sequence. The percentage overlap between two repertoires was calculated by dividing the number of shared unique clonotypes by the size of the smaller repertoire. Repertoire richness was assessed with RTK rarefaction, the Chao1 estimator, and Recon v2.1 estimates of unobserved clonotypes. Generation probabilities for all TCRbeta clonotypes obtained by the gDNA method from a handful of donors were computed using OLGA. The source is immuneACCESS, and TCRdb retained only in-frame sequences with V and J called. Part of the clones is not carried over; for the studies checked, unresolved V genes explain less than half of this, and the remainder is unexplained. V and J calls and clone size are those listed in that table; D and trimming were worked out from the DNA. The sample contains about 2 million clones, about 95% of them found a single time. The biggest ten clones account for 0.85% to 1.2% of the sample.

As to this clone: No cognate antigen has been identified for it. Within one base of it there is no much larger clone, and no base qualities were kept.

V is clipped by 3 bases and J by 7 bases, and the sequence between their germline boundaries is 4 bases long. The CDR3 contains 11 residues, cysteine and phenylalanine counted. Only the CDR3 part of the read is kept: 33 bases, read in frame from the first base. CDR1 and CDR2, looked up from the germline V gene, are SGHDT and YYEEEE. The investigation overall reported the following: Clonotypes shared by all four sorted-subset donors showed higher generation probabilities than non-shared clonotypes. Sampling was restricted to blood, and TCR repertoires in tissue are likely to differ from TCR repertoires in blood. Naive subsets generally had larger estimated clonotype richness than memory subsets did. Pairwise subsampling led to the expectation that sequencing depth would affect the degree of clonotype sharing among donors. Because the study included only a small number of donors, the genetic and exposure-history diversity represented was limited. Across a few donors, around 5% of naive CD4, 3% to 3.5% of naive CD8, about 2.3% of memory CD4, and roughly 0.4% of memory CD8 clonotypes were shared. Even with the large sequencing depth, rarefaction of the sorted-subset datasets indicated that sequencing was incomplete.

The TCR sequence derives from a man in his late teens or twenties in good health. This sequence uses TRBV5-6 and TRBJ2-2; the D gene identity is not certain. What was sequenced was naive CD8+ T cells sorted from blood. The sample's cell subset or site, from its label and the paper: CD45RA+CCR7+. The CDR3 protein is CASSSDGELFF. The nucleotide sequence is TGTGCCAGCAGCTCGGACGGGGAGCTGTTTTTT.